These T cell receptor beta chains were read from a single sample in a study of cytomegalovirus exposure and HLA in healthy donors. Sequencing was performed with immunoSEQ multiplex PCR; in TCRdb, only in-frame clones are kept and a portion is missing. The table includes under 200,000 clones, under 90% detected once. The material sequenced was PBMCs. These receptor sequences come from a male donor in good health and CMV-seronegative. Each CDR3 is given with its conserved first and last residue. Fields, in order: CDR3 DNA, CDR3 protein, J gene, D gene, clone size, V gene. D genes are given only for firm matches. The listing skips clone size in some rows; elsewhere it reads once, few, many or a size class.

DNA: TGTGCCAGCAACAGGGGAAGTGAAGCTTTCTTT; CDR3: CASNRGSEAFF; J: TRBJ1-1; D: TRBD1; size: few; V: TRBV6-6
DNA: TGTGCCAGCAGCCCTACCCAGGCCGGGACAGGGGGAGGAGGCTACACCTTC; CDR3: CASSPTQAGTGGGGYTF; J: TRBJ1-2; D: TRBD1; size: -; V: TRBV7-3
DNA: TGTGCCAGCAGCGCCGGGTGGGAGCGTTGGACAGATACGCAGTATTTT; CDR3: CASSAGWERWTDTQYF; J: TRBJ2-3; D: -; size: -; V: TRBV27
DNA: TGTGCCAGTAGGGTGGACAGGGTGTTCAATGAGCAGTTCTTC; CDR3: CASRVDRVFNEQFF; J: TRBJ2-1; D: TRBD1; size: -; V: TRBV19
DNA: TGTGCCAGCAGGGAGATTGGAGCTGGAAACACCATATATTTT; CDR3: CASREIGAGNTIYF; J: TRBJ1-3; D: -; size: few; V: TRBV2
DNA: TGCAGCGTTGGGGACAGGTTACGGTACTATGGCTACACCTTC; CDR3: CSVGDRLRYYGYTF; J: TRBJ1-2; D: TRBD1; size: few; V: TRBV29-1
DNA: TGTGCCAGCCGACCAGCGACCGGGGAGCTGTTTTTT; CDR3: CASRPATGELFF; J: TRBJ2-2; D: -; size: once; V: TRBV9
DNA: TGTGCCAGCAGTTACGGGGGGGGCGGCAGCTTTAGGACTGAAGCTTTCTTT; CDR3: CASSYGGGGSFRTEAFF; J: TRBJ1-1; D: -; size: once; V: TRBV28
DNA: TGTGCCAGCAGCTTGCGGGATAACACTGAAGCTTTCTTT; CDR3: CASSLRDNTEAFF; J: TRBJ1-1; D: -; size: -; V: TRBV7-9
DNA: TGCAGTGCCCGACAGAACACTGAAGCTTTCTTT; CDR3: CSARQNTEAFF; J: TRBJ1-1; D: -; size: -; V: TRBV20-1
DNA: TGTGCCAGCAGCCTAGCCGGTGAAGGCCGAACAGGGGGGCTCTACGAGCAGTACTTC; CDR3: CASSLAGEGRTGGLYEQYF; J: TRBJ2-7; D: TRBD1; size: -; V: TRBV7-3